Listed below are T cell receptor beta chains from one sample, sequenced in a study of blood T cell repertoires in COVID-19. Generated by immunoSEQ multiplex PCR, the TCRdb table keeps only in-frame clones and is missing some. Of some 100,000 clones in the sample, 86% were seen once. Sequencing was done on a sample of peripheral blood. The receptors come from a man aged 45-60 years with acute or convalescent COVID-19. Both conserved end residues are part of each CDR3. Fields, in order: CDR3 DNA, CDR3 protein, D gene, J gene, V gene, clone size. The D gene is left open where the match is weak. Rows may omit the clone size; those that give it use once, few, many or a size class.

CDR3nt: TGTGCCACCAGGATGGGAGACAGGACCATCACCAATGAGCAGTTCTTC; CDR3aa: CATRMGDRTITNEQFF; d_gene: .; j_gene: TRBJ2-1; v_gene: TRBV15; abundance: .
CDR3nt: TGTGCCAGCAGCAAGGACAGCCATGAGCAGTTCTTC; CDR3aa: CASSKDSHEQFF; d_gene: .; j_gene: TRBJ2-1; v_gene: TRBV5-5; abundance: .
CDR3nt: TGTGCCAGCAGCCCTAGCGGGACAGAAGAGACCCAGTACTTC; CDR3aa: CASSPSGTEETQYF; d_gene: TRBD2; j_gene: TRBJ2-5; v_gene: TRBV9; abundance: .
CDR3nt: TGTGCCAGCAGCTTGGGGACAGGAGTCAATCAGCCCCAGCATTTT; CDR3aa: CASSLGTGVNQPQHF; d_gene: TRBD1; j_gene: TRBJ1-5; v_gene: TRBV5-6; abundance: few
CDR3nt: TGTGCCAGCAGCCAACGACTAGCGAGAAACTGGGTCTCCTACAATGAGCAGTTCTTC; CDR3aa: CASSQRLARNWVSYNEQFF; d_gene: TRBD2; j_gene: TRBJ2-1; v_gene: TRBV14; abundance: .
CDR3nt: TGTGCCAGCAGTTTGAACGGCCAAGAGACCCAGTACTTC; CDR3aa: CASSLNGQETQYF; d_gene: .; j_gene: TRBJ2-5; v_gene: TRBV12-3/TRBV12-4; abundance: .
CDR3nt: TGTGCCAGCAGTTTACAGTCTTCTGGTGGCTACACCTTC; CDR3aa: CASSLQSSGGYTF; d_gene: .; j_gene: TRBJ1-2; v_gene: TRBV25-1; abundance: .
CDR3nt: TGTGCCAGCAGTGAAGTGGGGGGGGCGCGAGCTTTCTTT; CDR3aa: CASSEVGGARAFF; d_gene: .; j_gene: TRBJ1-1; v_gene: TRBV6-1; abundance: .
CDR3nt: TGTGCCAGCAGCCAATCCGACAGCGCAACTAATGAAAAACTGTTTTTT; CDR3aa: CASSQSDSATNEKLFF; d_gene: .; j_gene: TRBJ1-4; v_gene: TRBV3-1/TRBV3-2; abundance: .
CDR3nt: TGTGCCAGCAGTTCGTCCTATGGCTACACCTTC; CDR3aa: CASSSSYGYTF; d_gene: .; j_gene: TRBJ1-2; v_gene: TRBV12-3/TRBV12-4; abundance: .
CDR3nt: TGTGCCAGCAGCTTGGGGGAAACAGGGGGCTTGGTGAATGAGCAGTTCTTC; CDR3aa: CASSLGETGGLVNEQFF; d_gene: TRBD1; j_gene: TRBJ2-1; v_gene: TRBV14; abundance: .
CDR3nt: TGTGCCAGCAGCTTCCTGGGAGGGGACAAAAACATTCAGTACTTC; CDR3aa: CASSFLGGDKNIQYF; d_gene: TRBD2; j_gene: TRBJ2-4; v_gene: TRBV5-6; abundance: .
CDR3nt: TGTGCCTGGAGTGGACAGTACCAGTACTTC; CDR3aa: CAWSGQYQYF; d_gene: .; j_gene: TRBJ2-5; v_gene: TRBV30; abundance: once
CDR3nt: TGTGCCAGCAGCTTCTCTGGCGGGAGGGCCGTAGATCGGTTCTTC; CDR3aa: CASSFSGGRAVDRFF; d_gene: TRBD2; j_gene: TRBJ2-1; v_gene: TRBV11-2; abundance: .
CDR3nt: TGTGCCAGCAGGAGACTAGCGGACCAAAATGAGCAGTTCTTC; CDR3aa: CASRRLADQNEQFF; d_gene: TRBD2; j_gene: TRBJ2-1; v_gene: TRBV6-5; abundance: .
CDR3nt: TGCGCCAGCAGCGTGACTAGCGGGAGCAATGAGCAGTTCTTC; CDR3aa: CASSVTSGSNEQFF; d_gene: TRBD2; j_gene: TRBJ2-1; v_gene: TRBV5-1; abundance: .
CDR3nt: TGTGCCAGCAGCAAGGAACAGGGTAAGGGCAATCAGCCCCAGCATTTT; CDR3aa: CASSKEQGKGNQPQHF; d_gene: .; j_gene: TRBJ1-5; v_gene: TRBV21-1; abundance: .
CDR3nt: TGCGCCAGCAGTCCAGGGCTCTCTGGAAACACCATATATTTT; CDR3aa: CASSPGLSGNTIYF; d_gene: .; j_gene: TRBJ1-3; v_gene: TRBV10-1; abundance: few
CDR3nt: TGTGCCAGCAGCTACTCGCGGCGGGCCGGGGAGCTGTTTTTT; CDR3aa: CASSYSRRAGELFF; d_gene: .; j_gene: TRBJ2-2; v_gene: TRBV7-9; abundance: .
CDR3nt: TGTGCCAGCAGGACACAAACAGGGAGCAGTTCACCCCTCCACTTT; CDR3aa: CASRTQTGSSSPLHF; d_gene: .; j_gene: TRBJ1-6; v_gene: TRBV2; abundance: .
CDR3nt: TGTGCCATCAGTGACCTTGGACTAGCGGGGACTAGCACAGATACGCAGTATTTT; CDR3aa: CAISDLGLAGTSTDTQYF; d_gene: TRBD2; j_gene: TRBJ2-3; v_gene: TRBV10-3; abundance: .
CDR3nt: TGTGCCAGCAGCTTGGACAGGGGGATTACTGAAGCTTTCTTT; CDR3aa: CASSLDRGITEAFF; d_gene: TRBD1; j_gene: TRBJ1-1; v_gene: TRBV5-4; abundance: .
CDR3nt: TGTGCCAGCAGCCCAACAGGGGGAAATCCCTACGAGCAGTACTTC; CDR3aa: CASSPTGGNPYEQYF; d_gene: TRBD1; j_gene: TRBJ2-7; v_gene: TRBV7-6; abundance: once
CDR3nt: TGTGCCAGCAGTGAAGCTGGCAGGCAGGCAGATACGCAGTATTTT; CDR3aa: CASSEAGRQADTQYF; d_gene: .; j_gene: TRBJ2-3; v_gene: TRBV6-1; abundance: .
CDR3nt: TGTGCCAGCAGCCACCAGGGGCAGGGGGCGTTGGGCTACACCTTC; CDR3aa: CASSHQGQGALGYTF; d_gene: TRBD1; j_gene: TRBJ1-2; v_gene: TRBV16; abundance: .
CDR3nt: TGCGCCACCACGAACGCCGGACTAGCGGGAGGCCTGTTGTATTTT; CDR3aa: CATTNAGLAGGLLYF; d_gene: TRBD2; j_gene: TRBJ2-3; v_gene: TRBV5-1; abundance: .
CDR3nt: TGTGCCAGCAGCTTAGGACTAGCGGGGCTCGGAGGGGAGCTGTTTTTT; CDR3aa: CASSLGLAGLGGELFF; d_gene: TRBD2; j_gene: TRBJ2-2; v_gene: TRBV7-9; abundance: .
CDR3nt: TGTGCCAGCAGCCAAACGCAGGATCAGCCCCAGCATTTT; CDR3aa: CASSQTQDQPQHF; d_gene: .; j_gene: TRBJ1-5; v_gene: TRBV12-3/TRBV12-4; abundance: .
CDR3nt: TGTGCCAGCAGTTCAGGCGAGGGCGGCTACACCTTC; CDR3aa: CASSSGEGGYTF; d_gene: .; j_gene: TRBJ1-2; v_gene: TRBV6-5; abundance: .
CDR3nt: TGTGCCAGCAGTTACATTGGACAGGGTAATGAAAAACTGTTTTTT; CDR3aa: CASSYIGQGNEKLFF; d_gene: TRBD1; j_gene: TRBJ1-4; v_gene: TRBV6-5; abundance: .
CDR3nt: TGTGCCAGCAGTGAATTGACAGGAGCGAACACCGGGGAGCTGTTTTTT; CDR3aa: CASSELTGANTGELFF; d_gene: .; j_gene: TRBJ2-2; v_gene: TRBV25-1; abundance: .
CDR3nt: TGTGCCAGCTCACCGGTACAGGGGGCGCCCAACTATGGCTACACCTTC; CDR3aa: CASSPVQGAPNYGYTF; d_gene: TRBD1; j_gene: TRBJ1-2; v_gene: TRBV18; abundance: .
CDR3nt: TGTGCCTGGCAGACAGGGCCCCACCAACTCGTCGAGCAGTTCTTC; CDR3aa: CAWQTGPHQLVEQFF; d_gene: TRBD1; j_gene: TRBJ2-1; v_gene: TRBV30; abundance: .
CDR3nt: TGTGCCAGCAGTTTAAGGACAGGGAGGGGCTACACCTTC; CDR3aa: CASSLRTGRGYTF; d_gene: TRBD1; j_gene: TRBJ1-2; v_gene: TRBV12-3/TRBV12-4; abundance: .
CDR3nt: TGTGCCAGCAAACGGGACAGGGGGATGCAGCCCCAGCATTTT; CDR3aa: CASKRDRGMQPQHF; d_gene: TRBD1; j_gene: TRBJ1-5; v_gene: TRBV2; abundance: .
CDR3nt: TGTGCCAGCAGTTTTGGGGGGAATCAGCCCCAGCATTTT; CDR3aa: CASSFGGNQPQHF; d_gene: .; j_gene: TRBJ1-5; v_gene: TRBV12-3/TRBV12-4; abundance: .
CDR3nt: TGCGCCAGCAGCACTAGGTCAGGGAGGGAGACCCAGTACTTC; CDR3aa: CASSTRSGRETQYF; d_gene: .; j_gene: TRBJ2-5; v_gene: TRBV5-1; abundance: once
CDR3nt: TGTGCCAGCAGCCCCCACACTAGCGGGAAAAGGGAAGAGACCCAGTACTTC; CDR3aa: CASSPHTSGKREETQYF; d_gene: TRBD2; j_gene: TRBJ2-5; v_gene: TRBV9; abundance: .
CDR3nt: TGTGCCAGCAGCCAAGTATTTGGAGGGGTGGGGAACACCGGGGAGCTGTTTTTT; CDR3aa: CASSQVFGGVGNTGELFF; d_gene: .; j_gene: TRBJ2-2; v_gene: TRBV4-2; abundance: .